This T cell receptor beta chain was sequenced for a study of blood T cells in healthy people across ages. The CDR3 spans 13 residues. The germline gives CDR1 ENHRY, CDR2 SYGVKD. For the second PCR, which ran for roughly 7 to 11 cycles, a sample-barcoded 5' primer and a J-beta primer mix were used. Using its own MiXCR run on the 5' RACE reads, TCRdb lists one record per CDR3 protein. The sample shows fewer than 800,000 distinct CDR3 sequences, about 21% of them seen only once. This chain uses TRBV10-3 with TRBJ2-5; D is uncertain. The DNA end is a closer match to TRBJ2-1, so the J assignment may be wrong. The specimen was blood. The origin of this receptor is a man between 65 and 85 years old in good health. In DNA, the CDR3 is TGTGCCATCAGTGAGTCAGAGCGAGGTGAGCAGTTCTTC. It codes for CAISESERGEQFF.